The 4 T cell receptor beta chains below all came from one sample that was sequenced in a study of T cell responses to AZD1222 COVID-19 vaccine (dated by TCRdb to 2020 to 2023). The sample's time point, from its label and the paper: baseline before first vaccination. The method was the immunoSEQ multiplex PCR assay. TCRdb re-hosts the immuneACCESS table, in-frame sequences only. Its copies lack some clones; in the studies checked, an unresolved V gene accounts for under half of them, and the cause for the rest is not known. Recorded for this sample are about 130,000 clones; approximately 94% of them occurred a single time. The top ten clonotypes cover 5.5% to 8% of the sample. Sequencing was performed on peripheral blood, taken on day 0 of AZD1222 vaccination. The receptor source for this set is an adult in good health.

V is TRBV7-5 and J is TRBJ2-5. TRBV7-5 is flagged as a pseudogene. There are 15 residues in the CDR3. The chain's CDR3 is CVRSSPGARGKTQYF. CDR3 DNA: TGTGTCAGAAGCTCGCCGGGGGCGCGGGGAAAGACCCAGTACTTC.

The V call is TRBV5-6, the J call TRBJ2-3; 7 bases fit TRBD2. The V and J ends lost 3 bases and 6 bases, in that order; junction bases with no gene match: 13. This CDR3 contains 16 residues. Looked up from germline, CDR1 is SGHDT and CDR2 is YYEEEE. The CDR3 loop is CASSSLRAGLLDTQYF. The CDR3 nucleotides read TGTGCCAGCAGCTCTCTCCGAGCGGGGCTCTTGGATACGCAGTATTTT.

The rearrangement joins TRBV7-9 to TRBJ1-1; D is unresolved. CDR3 length equals 14 residues. CDR1 and CDR2 from the germline V gene are SEHNR and FQNEAQ (reference sequence). The V gene lost 5 bases and the J gene lost 1 base, with 11 bases spanning the gap. CDR3 sequence (DNA): TGTGCCAGCAGCCCTTCGAGCGCGAACACTGAAGCTTTCTTT. Protein: CASSPSSANTEAFF.

The J gene is TRBJ2-5, the V gene TRBV9, with 11 bases lining up with TRBD2. V trimming: 2 bases; J trimming: 2 bases; junction bases outside the gene matches: 2. Germline lookup yields CDR1 SGDLS and CDR2 YYNGEE. The CDR3 spans 15 residues. CDR3 nucleotide sequence: TGTGCCAGCAGCGTGACTAGCGGGAAGCAAGAGACCCAGTACTTC. It specifies CASSVTSGKQETQYF.